This T cell receptor beta chain appears in the sequencing data of a study of blood T cell repertoires in COVID-19. At the level of the study: Acute and convalescent COVID-19 specimens originated in the United States, Italy and Spain. The analysed material was cDNA or gDNA that came from T cells, B-cell-depleted T cells, or PBMCs.

V lost 6 bases, J lost 7 bases, and 19 bases lay in between. Germline values: CDR1 MNHEY, CDR2 SVGAGI. The CDR3 is 15 residues long. How the authors handled the data: Nucleated cell counts were estimated from reference gene primer amplification. The assay was immunoSEQ multiplex PCR, and TCRdb's table has in-frame clones only and misses some. From that table come the V and J calls and clone size; the DNA was used to work out D and trimming. The repertoire consists of approximately 190,000 clones, with about 81% occurring once and the leading ten covering under 15%. Input material: peripheral blood. The chain combines TRBV6-5 with TRBJ1-5; D gene unclear. The TCR sequence derives from a man under 40 with active or convalescent COVID-19. The CDR3 loop reads CASRKGGEKRQPQHF. CDR3 bases: TGTGCCAGCAGGAAGGGCGGGGAAAAACGGCAGCCCCAGCATTTT.